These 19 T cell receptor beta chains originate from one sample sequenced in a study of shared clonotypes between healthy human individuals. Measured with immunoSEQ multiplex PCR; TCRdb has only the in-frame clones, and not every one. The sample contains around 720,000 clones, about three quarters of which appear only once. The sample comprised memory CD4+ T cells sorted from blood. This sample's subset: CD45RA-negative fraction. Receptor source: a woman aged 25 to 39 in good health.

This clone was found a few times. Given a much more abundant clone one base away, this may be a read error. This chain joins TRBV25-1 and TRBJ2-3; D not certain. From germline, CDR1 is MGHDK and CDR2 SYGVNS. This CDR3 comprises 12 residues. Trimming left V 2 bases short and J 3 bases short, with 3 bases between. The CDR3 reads CASSEETDTQYF. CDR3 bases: TGTGCCAGCAGTGAAGAAACAGATACGCAGTATTTT.

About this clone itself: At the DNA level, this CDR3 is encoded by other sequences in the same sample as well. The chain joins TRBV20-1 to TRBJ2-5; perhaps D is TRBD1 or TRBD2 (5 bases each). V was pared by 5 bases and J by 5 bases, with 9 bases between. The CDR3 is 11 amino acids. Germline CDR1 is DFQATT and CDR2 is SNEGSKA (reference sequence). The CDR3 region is CSAPGTETQYF. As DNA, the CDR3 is TGCAGTGCTCCCGGGACGGAGACCCAGTACTTC.

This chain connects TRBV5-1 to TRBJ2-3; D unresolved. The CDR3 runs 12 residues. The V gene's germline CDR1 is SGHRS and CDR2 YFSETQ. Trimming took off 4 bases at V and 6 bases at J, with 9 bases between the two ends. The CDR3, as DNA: TGCGCCAGCAGCCGATTCGGGGATACGCAGTATTTT. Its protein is CASSRFGDTQYF.

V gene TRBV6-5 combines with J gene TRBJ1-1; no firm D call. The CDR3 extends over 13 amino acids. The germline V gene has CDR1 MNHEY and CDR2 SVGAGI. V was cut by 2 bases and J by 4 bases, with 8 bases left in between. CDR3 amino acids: CASSYPYSTEAFF. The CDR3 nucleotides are TGTGCCAGCAGTTACCCATACAGCACTGAAGCTTTCTTT.

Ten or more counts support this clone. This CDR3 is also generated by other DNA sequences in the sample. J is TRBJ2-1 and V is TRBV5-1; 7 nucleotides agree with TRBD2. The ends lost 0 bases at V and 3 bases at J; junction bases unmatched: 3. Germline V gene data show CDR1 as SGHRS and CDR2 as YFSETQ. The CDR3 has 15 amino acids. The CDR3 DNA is TGCGCCAGCAGCTTGGAGTCTAGCGGCTACAATGAGCAGTTCTTC. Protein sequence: CASSLESSGYNEQFF.

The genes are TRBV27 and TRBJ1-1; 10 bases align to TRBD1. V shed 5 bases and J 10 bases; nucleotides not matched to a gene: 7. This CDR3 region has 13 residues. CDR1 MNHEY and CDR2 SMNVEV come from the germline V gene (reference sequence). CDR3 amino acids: CASSRDRGHGAFF. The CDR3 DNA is TGTGCCAGCAGTAGGGACAGGGGACATGGAGCTTTCTTT.

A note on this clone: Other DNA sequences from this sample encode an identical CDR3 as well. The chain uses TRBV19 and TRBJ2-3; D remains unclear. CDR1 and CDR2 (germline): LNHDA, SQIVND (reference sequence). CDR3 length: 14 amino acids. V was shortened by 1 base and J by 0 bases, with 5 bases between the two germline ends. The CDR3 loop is CASSIAASTDTQYF. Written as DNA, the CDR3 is TGTGCCAGTAGTATAGCGGCTAGCACAGATACGCAGTATTTT.

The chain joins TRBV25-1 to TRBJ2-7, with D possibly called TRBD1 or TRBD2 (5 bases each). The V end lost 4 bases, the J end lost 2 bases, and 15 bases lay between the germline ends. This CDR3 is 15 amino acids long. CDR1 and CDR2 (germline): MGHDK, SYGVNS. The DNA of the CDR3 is TGTGCCAGCAGTGGTCCCCGGGACGGAACCTACGAGCAGTACTTC. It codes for CASSGPRDGTYEQYF.

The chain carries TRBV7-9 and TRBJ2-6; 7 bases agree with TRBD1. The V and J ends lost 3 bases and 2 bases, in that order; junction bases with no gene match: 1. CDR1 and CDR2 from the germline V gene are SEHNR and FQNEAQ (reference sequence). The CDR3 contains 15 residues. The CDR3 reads CASSFGQAGANVLTF. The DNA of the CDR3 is TGTGCCAGCAGCTTCGGACAGGCTGGGGCCAACGTCCTGACTTTC.

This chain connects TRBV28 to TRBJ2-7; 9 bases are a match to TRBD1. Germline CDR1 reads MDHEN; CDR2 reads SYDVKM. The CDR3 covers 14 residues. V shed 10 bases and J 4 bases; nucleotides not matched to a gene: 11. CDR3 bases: TGTGCCACGACAGGGGGGGTCGAGCTTTACGAGCAGTACTTC. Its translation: CATTGGVELYEQYF.

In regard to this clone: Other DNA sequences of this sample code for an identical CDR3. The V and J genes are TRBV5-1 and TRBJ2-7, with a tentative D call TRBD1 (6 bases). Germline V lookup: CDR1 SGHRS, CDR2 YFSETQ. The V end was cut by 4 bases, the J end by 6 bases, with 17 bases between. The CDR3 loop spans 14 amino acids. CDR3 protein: CASSPGTTTGEQYF. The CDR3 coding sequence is TGCGCCAGCAGCCCCGGGACAACTACGGGCGAGCAGTACTTC. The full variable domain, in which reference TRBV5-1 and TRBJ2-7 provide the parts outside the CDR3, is KAGVTQTPRYLIKTRGQQVTLSCSPISGHRSVSWYQQTPGQGLQFLFEYFSETQRNKGNFPGRFSGRQFSNSRSEMNVSTLELGDSALYLCASSPGTTTGEQYFGPGTRLTVT.

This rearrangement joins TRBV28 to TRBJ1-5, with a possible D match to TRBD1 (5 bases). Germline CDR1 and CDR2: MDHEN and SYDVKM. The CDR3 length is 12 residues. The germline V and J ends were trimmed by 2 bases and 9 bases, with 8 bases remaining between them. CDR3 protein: CASSLGGGPQHF. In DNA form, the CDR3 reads TGTGCCAGCAGTTTAGGGGGTGGGCCCCAGCATTTT. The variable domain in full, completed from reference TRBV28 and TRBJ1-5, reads DVKVTQSSRYLVKRTGEKVFLECVQDMDHENMFWYRQDPGLGLRLIYFSYDVKMKEKGDIPEGYSVSREKKERFSLILESASTNQTSMYLCASSLGGGPQHFGDGTRLSIL.

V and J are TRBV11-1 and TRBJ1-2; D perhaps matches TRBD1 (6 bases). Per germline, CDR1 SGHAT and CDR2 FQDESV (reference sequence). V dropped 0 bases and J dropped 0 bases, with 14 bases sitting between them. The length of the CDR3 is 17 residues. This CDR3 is CASSLATTGTANYGYTF. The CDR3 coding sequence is TGTGCCAGCAGCTTAGCAACGACAGGCACCGCTAACTATGGCTACACCTTC.

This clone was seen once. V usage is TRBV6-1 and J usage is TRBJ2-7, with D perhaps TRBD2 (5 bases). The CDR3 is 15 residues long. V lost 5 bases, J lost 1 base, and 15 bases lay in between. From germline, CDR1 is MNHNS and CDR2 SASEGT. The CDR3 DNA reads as TGTGCCAGCAGTATTAGCGTAGACCCTTCCTACGAGCAGTACTTC. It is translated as CASSISVDPSYEQYF.

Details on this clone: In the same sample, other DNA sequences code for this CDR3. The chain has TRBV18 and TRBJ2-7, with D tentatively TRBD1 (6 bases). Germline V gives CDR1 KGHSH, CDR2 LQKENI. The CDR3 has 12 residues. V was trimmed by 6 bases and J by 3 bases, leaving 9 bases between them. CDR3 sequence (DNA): TGTGCCAGCTCGCCCAGGGGCTACGAGCAGTACTTC. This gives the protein CASSPRGYEQYF.

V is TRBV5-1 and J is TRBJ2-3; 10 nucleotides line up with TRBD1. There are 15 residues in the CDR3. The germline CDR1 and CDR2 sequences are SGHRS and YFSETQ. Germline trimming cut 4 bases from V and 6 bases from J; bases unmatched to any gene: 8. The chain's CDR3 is CASSPAGQGYDTQYF. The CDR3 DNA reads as TGCGCCAGCAGCCCCGCGGGACAGGGGTACGATACGCAGTATTTT.

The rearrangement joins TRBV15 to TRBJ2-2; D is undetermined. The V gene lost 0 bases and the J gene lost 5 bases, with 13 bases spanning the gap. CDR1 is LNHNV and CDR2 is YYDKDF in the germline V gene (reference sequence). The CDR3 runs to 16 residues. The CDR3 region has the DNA TGTGCCACCAGCAGAGATCAACGCCGGATGACCGGGGAGCTGTTTTTT. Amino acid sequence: CATSRDQRRMTGELFF.

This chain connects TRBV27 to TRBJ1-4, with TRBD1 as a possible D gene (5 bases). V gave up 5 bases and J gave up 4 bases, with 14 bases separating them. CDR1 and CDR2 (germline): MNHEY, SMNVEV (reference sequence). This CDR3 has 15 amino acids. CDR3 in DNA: TGTGCCAGCAGTGACCGGGGCGCTTTTAATGAAAAACTGTTTTTT. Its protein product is CASSDRGAFNEKLFF.

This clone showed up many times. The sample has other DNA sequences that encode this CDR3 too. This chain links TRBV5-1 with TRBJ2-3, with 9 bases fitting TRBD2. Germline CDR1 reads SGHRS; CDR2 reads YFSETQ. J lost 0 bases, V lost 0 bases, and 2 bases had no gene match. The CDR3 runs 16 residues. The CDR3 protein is CASSLGLAVSTDTQYF. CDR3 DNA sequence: TGCGCCAGCAGCTTGGGACTAGCGGTTAGCACAGATACGCAGTATTTT.